There are a few counts of the clone carrying this TCR beta chain. Its matching antigen is unknown. Distinct nucleotide sequences in the sample also encode this CDR3. This record belongs to a study of OX40 agonist ivuxolimab in advanced cancers. Across the whole study: Recorded diagnoses for dose-escalation patients were hepatocellular carcinoma, melanoma, renal cell or head and neck cancer. Age averaged around 60 years (range roughly 23 to 85), and 82.7% were male. Study findings and constraints: Among T cells, CD8+ cells averaged more expanded clones than CD4+ cells.

Germline CDR1 is MDHEN and CDR2 is SYDVKM. This CDR3 spans 12 amino acids. Trimming pared 6 bases from V and 4 bases from J, leaving 9 bases between. This table comes from immunoSEQ multiplex PCR, and its TCRdb copy is limited to in-frame clones, with some not included. The table shows about 77,000 clones, with over 70% occurring only once. The material sequenced was CD4+ or CD8+ T cells sorted from blood, taken in a trial of the OX40 agonist ivuxolimab. The chain uses TRBV28 and TRBJ1-1; D is unresolved. The TCR originated in an adult with an advanced solid tumor such as melanoma, head and neck, liver or kidney cancer. CDR3 nucleotide sequence: TGTGCCAGCAGCCTTCGGAGCACTGAAGCTTTCTTT. It translates to CASSLRSTEAFF.